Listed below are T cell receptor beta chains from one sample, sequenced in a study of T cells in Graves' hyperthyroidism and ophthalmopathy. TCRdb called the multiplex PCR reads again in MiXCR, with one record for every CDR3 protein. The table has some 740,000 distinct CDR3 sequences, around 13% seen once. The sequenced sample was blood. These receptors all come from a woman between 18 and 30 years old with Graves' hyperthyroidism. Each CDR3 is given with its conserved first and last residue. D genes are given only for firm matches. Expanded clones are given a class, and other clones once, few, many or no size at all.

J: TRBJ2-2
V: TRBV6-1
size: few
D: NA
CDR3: CASTLLRTGELFF
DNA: TGTGCCAGCACCCTCCTACGGACCGGGGAGCTGTTTTTT

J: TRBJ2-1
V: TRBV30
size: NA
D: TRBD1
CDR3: CAWSSGQGANNEQFF
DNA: TGTGCCTGGAGCTCGGGACAGGGGGCAAACAATGAGCAGTTCTTC

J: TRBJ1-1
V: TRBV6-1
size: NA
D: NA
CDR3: CASRKQGTLQGMNTEAFF
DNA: TGTGCCAGCAGAAAGCAGGGGACCCTTCAGGGGATGAACACTGAAGCTTTCTTT

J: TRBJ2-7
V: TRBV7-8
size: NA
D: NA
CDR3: CASSLAYTGRNYEQYF
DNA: TGTGCCAGCAGCTTAGCGTATACGGGAAGAAACTACGAGCAGTACTTC

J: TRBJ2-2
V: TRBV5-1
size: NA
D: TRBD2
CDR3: CASSRTSGSPGELFF
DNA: TGCGCCAGCAGCCGGACTAGCGGGAGTCCCGGGGAGCTGTTTTTT

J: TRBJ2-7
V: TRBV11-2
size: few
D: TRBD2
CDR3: CASSLVTTSEFSSYEQYF
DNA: TGTGCCAGCAGCTTAGTAACCACTAGCGAATTTAGCTCCTACGAGCAGTACTTC

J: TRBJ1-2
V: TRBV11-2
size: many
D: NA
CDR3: CASSPDRIYGYTF
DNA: TGTGCCAGCAGCCCAGACAGAATCTATGGCTACACCTTC

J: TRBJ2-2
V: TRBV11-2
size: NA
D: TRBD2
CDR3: CASSLTTSGNTRELFF
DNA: TGTGCCAGCAGCTTAACGACTAGCGGAAACACCCGGGAGCTGTTTTTT

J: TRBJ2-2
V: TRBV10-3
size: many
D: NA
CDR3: CAIRPTLNTGELFF
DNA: TGTGCCATCCGTCCTACCTTGAACACCGGGGAGCTGTTTTTT

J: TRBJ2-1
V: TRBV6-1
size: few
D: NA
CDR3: CASKRGADPTYNEQFF
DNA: TGTGCCAGCAAGAGGGGGGCAGACCCTACCTACAATGAGCAGTTCTTC